Here is one T cell receptor (beta chain) with its context. Assay: immunoSEQ multiplex PCR; the TCRdb copy retains only in-frame clones and omits some. Of about 380,000 clones listed, 88% are singletons. The record originates from a study of blood T cell repertoires in COVID-19. V lost 2 bases to trimming and J lost 4 bases, with 8 bases between them. The CDR3 totals 13 residues. Germline V CDR1 and CDR2: KGHSH, LQKENI. This sequence joins TRBV18 and TRBJ1-2; tentatively, D is TRBD1 (6 bases). Sequencing was performed on PBMCs or T cells enriched from blood (not recorded which). This clonotype was sampled from a woman aged 18-35 years who had recovered from COVID-19. CDR3 in amino acids: CASSPGTSYGYTF. In DNA form, the CDR3 reads TGTGCCAGCTCACCAGGGACAAGCTATGGCTACACCTTC.